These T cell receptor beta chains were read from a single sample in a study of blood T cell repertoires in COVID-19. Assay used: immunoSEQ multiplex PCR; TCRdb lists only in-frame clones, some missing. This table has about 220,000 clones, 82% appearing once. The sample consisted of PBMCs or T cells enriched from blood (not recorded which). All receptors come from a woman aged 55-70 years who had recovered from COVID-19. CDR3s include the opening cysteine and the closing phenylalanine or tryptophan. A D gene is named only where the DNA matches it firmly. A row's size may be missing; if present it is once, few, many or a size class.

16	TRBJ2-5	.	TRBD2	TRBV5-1	CASSQTLTSAQETQYF	TGCGCCAGCAGCCAAACTTTGACTAGCGCTCAAGAGACCCAGTACTTC
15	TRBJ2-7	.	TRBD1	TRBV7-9	CASSSPGQGIYEQYF	TGTGCCAGCAGCTCACCGGGACAGGGTATCTACGAGCAGTACTTC
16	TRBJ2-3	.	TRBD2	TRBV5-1	CASSPGLAGGTDTQYF	TGCGCCAGCAGCCCTGGACTAGCGGGAGGCACAGATACGCAGTATTTT
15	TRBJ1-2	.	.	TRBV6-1	CASSEAAGGNYGYTF	TGTGCCAGCAGTGAAGCCGCGGGGGGTAACTATGGCTACACCTTC
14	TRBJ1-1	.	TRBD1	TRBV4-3	CASSQQGAPTEAFF	TGCGCCAGCAGCCAACAGGGGGCGCCCACTGAAGCTTTCTTT
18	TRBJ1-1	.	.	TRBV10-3	CAISESGPGLRSDTEAFF	TGTGCCATCAGTGAGTCAGGCCCGGGTTTGAGATCGGACACTGAAGCTTTCTTT
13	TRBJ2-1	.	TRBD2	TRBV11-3	CASSFGRENEQFF	TGTGCCAGCAGCTTTGGGCGGGAGAATGAGCAGTTCTTC
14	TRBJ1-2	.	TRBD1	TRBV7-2	CASSQTGVQYGYTF	TGTGCCAGCAGCCAGACAGGGGTACAGTATGGCTACACCTTC
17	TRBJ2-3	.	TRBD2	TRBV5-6	CASSLVGGGGGTDTQYF	TGTGCCAGCAGCTTGGTAGGCGGGGGAGGAGGCACAGATACGCAGTATTTT
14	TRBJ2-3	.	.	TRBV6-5	CASSYHRSTDTQYF	TGTGCCAGCAGTTACCACAGGAGCACAGATACGCAGTATTTT
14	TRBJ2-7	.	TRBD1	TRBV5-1	CASSWTGGTYEQYF	TGCGCCAGCAGCTGGACAGGGGGGACTTACGAGCAGTACTTC
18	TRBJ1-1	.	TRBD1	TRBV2	CASKGMGTGGIVNTEAFF	TGTGCCAGCAAGGGGATGGGGACAGGGGGTATTGTGAACACTGAAGCTTTCTTT
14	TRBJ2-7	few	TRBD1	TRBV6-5	CASSGSGGGYEQYF	TGTGCCAGCAGCGGATCAGGGGGTGGCTACGAGCAGTACTTC
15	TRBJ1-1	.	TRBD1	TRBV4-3	CASSLGGARNTEAFF	TGCGCCAGCAGCTTAGGGGGCGCGAGGAACACTGAAGCTTTCTTT
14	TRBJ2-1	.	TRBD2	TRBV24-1	CATSAGLAGNEQFF	TGTGCCACCAGTGCCGGACTAGCGGGGAATGAGCAGTTCTTC
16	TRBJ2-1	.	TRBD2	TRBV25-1	CASSDATSGTYNEQFF	TGTGCCAGCAGTGATGCGACTAGCGGGACCTACAATGAGCAGTTCTTC
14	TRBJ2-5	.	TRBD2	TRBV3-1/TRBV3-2	CASSPRTSGETQYF	TGTGCCAGCAGCCCCCGGACTAGTGGGGAGACCCAGTACTTC
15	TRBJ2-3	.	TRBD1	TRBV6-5	CASSYQGTATDTQYF	TGTGCCAGCAGTTACCAGGGGACAGCCACAGATACGCAGTATTTT
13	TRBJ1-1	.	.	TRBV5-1	CASSFGSNTEAFF	TGCGCCAGCAGCTTCGGGTCGAACACTGAAGCTTTCTTT
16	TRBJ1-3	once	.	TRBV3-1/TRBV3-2	CASRFGLPSSGNTIYF	TGTGCCAGCAGGTTTGGACTACCGAGCTCTGGAAACACCATATATTTT
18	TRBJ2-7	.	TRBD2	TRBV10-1	CASSDPGLAGVGGYEQYF	TGCGCCAGCAGTGACCCGGGACTAGCGGGAGTGGGCGGATACGAGCAGTACTTC
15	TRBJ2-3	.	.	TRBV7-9	CASSPQASSTDTQYF	TGTGCCAGCAGTCCTCAGGCGTCTAGCACAGATACGCAGTATTTT
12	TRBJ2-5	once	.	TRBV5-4	CASSSHQETQYF	TGTGCCAGCAGCTCTCACCAAGAGACCCAGTACTTC
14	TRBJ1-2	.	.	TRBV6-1	CASSERGTNYGYTF	TGTGCCAGCAGTGAACGGGGGACGAACTATGGCTACACCTTC
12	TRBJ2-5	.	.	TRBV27	CASRDRQETQYF	TGTGCCAGCAGGGACAGACAAGAGACCCAGTACTTC
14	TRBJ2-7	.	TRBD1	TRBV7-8	CASSLDRFTYEQYF	TGTGCCAGCAGTCTGGACAGGTTCACCTACGAGCAGTACTTC
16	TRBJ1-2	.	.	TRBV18	CASSPEQTGGSYGYTF	TGTGCCAGCTCACCTGAACAGACAGGCGGTAGCTATGGCTACACCTTC
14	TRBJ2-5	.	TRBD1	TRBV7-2	CASSRDRAQETQYF	TGTGCCAGCAGCCGGGACAGAGCCCAAGAGACCCAGTACTTC
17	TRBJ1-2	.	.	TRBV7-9	CASSHTTGDEYNYGYTF	TGTGCCAGCAGCCATACTACAGGAGACGAGTATAACTATGGCTACACCTTC